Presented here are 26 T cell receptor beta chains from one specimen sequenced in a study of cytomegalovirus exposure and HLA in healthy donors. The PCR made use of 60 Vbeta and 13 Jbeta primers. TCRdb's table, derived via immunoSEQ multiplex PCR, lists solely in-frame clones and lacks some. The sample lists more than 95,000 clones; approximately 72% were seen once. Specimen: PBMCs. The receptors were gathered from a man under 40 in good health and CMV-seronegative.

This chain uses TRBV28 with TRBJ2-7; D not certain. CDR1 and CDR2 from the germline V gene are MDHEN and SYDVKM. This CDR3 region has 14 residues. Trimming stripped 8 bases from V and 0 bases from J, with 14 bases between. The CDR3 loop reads CASLRSGSSYEQYF. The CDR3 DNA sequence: TGTGCCAGCCTCCGAAGTGGCAGCTCCTACGAGCAGTACTTC.

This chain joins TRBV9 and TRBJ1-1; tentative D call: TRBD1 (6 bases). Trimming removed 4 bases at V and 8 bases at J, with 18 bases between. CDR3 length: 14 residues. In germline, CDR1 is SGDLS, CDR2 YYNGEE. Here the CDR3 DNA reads TGTGCCAGCAGCCCTTCTCACAGGGTGGACGAAGCTTTCTTT. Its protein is CASSPSHRVDEAFF.

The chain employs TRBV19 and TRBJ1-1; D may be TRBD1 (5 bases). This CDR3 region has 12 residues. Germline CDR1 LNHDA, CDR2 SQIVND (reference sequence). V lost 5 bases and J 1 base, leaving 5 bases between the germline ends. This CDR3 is CASSGQNTEAFF. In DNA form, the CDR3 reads TGTGCCAGTAGTGGACAGAACACTGAAGCTTTCTTT.

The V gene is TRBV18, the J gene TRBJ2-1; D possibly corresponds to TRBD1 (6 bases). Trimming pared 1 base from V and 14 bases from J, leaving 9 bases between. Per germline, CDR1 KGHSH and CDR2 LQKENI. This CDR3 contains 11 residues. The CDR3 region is CASSPQGDKFF. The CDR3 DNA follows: TGTGCCAGCTCACCACAGGGGGACAAGTTCTTC.

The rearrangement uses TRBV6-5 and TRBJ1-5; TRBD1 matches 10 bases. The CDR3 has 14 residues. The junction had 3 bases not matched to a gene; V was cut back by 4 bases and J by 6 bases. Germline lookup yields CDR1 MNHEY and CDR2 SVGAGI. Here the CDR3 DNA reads TGTGCCAGCAGTTCGGGACAGGGGACTCAGCCCCAGCATTTT. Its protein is CASSSGQGTQPQHF.

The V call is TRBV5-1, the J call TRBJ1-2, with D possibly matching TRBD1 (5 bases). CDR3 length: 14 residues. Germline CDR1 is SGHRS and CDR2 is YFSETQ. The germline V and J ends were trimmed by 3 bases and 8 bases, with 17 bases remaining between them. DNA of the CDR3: TGCGCCAGCAGCTCTCAACCGTCGGGGGAAGGCTACACCTTC. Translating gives CASSSQPSGEGYTF.

CDR3 protein: CASGSTGFGSYGYTF. The CDR3 coding sequence is TGTGCTAGTGGTTCGACAGGGTTCGGGAGCTATGGCTACACCTTC. This chain links TRBV12-5 with TRBJ1-2; 7 positions match TRBD1. V was clipped by 4 bases and J by 4 bases; unmatched bases: 9. The germline V gene encodes CDR1 LGHNT and CDR2 FRNRAP. This CDR3 is 15 amino acids long.

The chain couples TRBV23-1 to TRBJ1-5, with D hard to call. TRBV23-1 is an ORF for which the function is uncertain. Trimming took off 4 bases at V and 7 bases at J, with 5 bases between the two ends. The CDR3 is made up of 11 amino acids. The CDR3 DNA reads TGCGCCAGCAGTCCCTCCCAGCCCCAGCATTTT. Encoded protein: CASSPSQPQHF.

The CDR3 here is CASSAHEPGGGHGYTF. Here the CDR3 DNA reads TGTGCCAGCAGCGCCCACGAACCAGGGGGCGGTCATGGCTACACCTTC. The chain employs TRBV7-9 and TRBJ1-2, with 8 bases matching TRBD1. The V gene's germline CDR1 is SEHNR and CDR2 FQNEAQ (reference sequence). CDR3 length equals 16 residues. J was trimmed by 6 bases and V by 5 bases; bases with no gene match: 14.

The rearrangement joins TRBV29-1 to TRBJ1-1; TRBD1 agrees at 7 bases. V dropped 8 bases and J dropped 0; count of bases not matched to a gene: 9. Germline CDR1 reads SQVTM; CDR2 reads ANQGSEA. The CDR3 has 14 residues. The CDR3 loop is CSIHAGTVNTEAFF. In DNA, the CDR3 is TGCAGCATCCACGCCGGGACAGTGAACACTGAAGCTTTCTTT.

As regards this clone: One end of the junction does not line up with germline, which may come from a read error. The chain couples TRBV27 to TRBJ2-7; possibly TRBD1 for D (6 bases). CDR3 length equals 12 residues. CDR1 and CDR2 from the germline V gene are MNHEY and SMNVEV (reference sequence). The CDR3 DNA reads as TGCTCACGGGTCAGGGGCTCCTACGAGCAGTACTTC. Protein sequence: CSRVRGSYEQYF.

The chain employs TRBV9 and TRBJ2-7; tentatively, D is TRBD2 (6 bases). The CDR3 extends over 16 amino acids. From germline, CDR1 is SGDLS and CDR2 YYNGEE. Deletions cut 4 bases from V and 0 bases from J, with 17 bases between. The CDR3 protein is CASSPLGTAYSYEQYF. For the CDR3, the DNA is TGTGCCAGCAGCCCCCTCGGGACTGCCTACTCCTACGAGCAGTACTTC.

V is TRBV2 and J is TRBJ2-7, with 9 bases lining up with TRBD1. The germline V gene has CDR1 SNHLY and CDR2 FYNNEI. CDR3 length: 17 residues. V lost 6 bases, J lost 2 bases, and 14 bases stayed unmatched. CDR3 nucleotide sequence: TGTGCCAGCAGCCGGAAGGGGGGTGGACAGGGGACCTACGAGCAGTACTTC. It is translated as CASSRKGGGQGTYEQYF.

Here the CDR3 reads CASSTHPDRVNTEAFF. CDR3 coding DNA: TGTGCCAGTAGTACCCACCCGGACAGGGTGAACACTGAAGCTTTCTTT. The chain has TRBV19 and TRBJ1-1; 8 positions agree with TRBD1. This CDR3 has 16 residues. Looked up from germline, CDR1 is LNHDA and CDR2 is SQIVND (reference sequence). Germline trimming cut 4 bases from V and 0 bases from J; bases unmatched to any gene: 7.

CDR3 nucleotide sequence: TGTGCCAGCAGCTTGGGGGGGGCTCAGAACACTGAAGCTTTCTTT. Residues: CASSLGGAQNTEAFF. The J gene is TRBJ1-1, the V gene TRBV7-6, with D perhaps matching TRBD1 (6 bases). V was trimmed by 3 bases and J by 1 base, leaving 12 bases between them. The germline V gene has CDR1 SGHVS and CDR2 FNYEAQ. The CDR3 runs to 15 residues.

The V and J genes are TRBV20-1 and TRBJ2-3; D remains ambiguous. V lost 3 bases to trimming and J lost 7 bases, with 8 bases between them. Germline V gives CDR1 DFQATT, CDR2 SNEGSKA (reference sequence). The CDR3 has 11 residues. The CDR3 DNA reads TGCAGTGCTAGCCCAGGAAATACGCAGTATTTT. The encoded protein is CSASPGNTQYF.

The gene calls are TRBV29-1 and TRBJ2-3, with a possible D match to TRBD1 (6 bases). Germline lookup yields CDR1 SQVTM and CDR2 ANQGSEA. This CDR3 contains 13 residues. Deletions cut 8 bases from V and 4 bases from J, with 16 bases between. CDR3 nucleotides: TGCAGCTCCAAGGGGGAAGGCGCAGATACGCAGTATTTT. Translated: CSSKGEGADTQYF.

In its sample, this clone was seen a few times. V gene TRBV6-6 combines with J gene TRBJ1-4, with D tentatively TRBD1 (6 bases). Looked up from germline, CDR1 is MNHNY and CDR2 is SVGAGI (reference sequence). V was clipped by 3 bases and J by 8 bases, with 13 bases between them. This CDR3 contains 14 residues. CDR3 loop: CASSYEGRGEKLFF. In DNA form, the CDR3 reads TGTGCCAGCAGTTATGAGGGGAGGGGGGAAAAACTGTTTTTT.

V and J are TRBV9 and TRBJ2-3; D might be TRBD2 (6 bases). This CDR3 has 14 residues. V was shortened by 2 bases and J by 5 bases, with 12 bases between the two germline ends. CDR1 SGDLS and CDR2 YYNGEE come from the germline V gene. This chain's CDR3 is CASSVGGEGDTQYF. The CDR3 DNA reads TGTGCCAGCAGCGTGGGGGGAGAGGGAGATACGCAGTATTTT.

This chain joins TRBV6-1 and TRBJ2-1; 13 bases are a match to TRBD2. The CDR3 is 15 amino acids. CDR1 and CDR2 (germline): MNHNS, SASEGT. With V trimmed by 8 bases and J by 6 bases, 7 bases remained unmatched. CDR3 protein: CASGRWTSGGNEQFF. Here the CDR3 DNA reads TGTGCCAGCGGGCGTTGGACTAGCGGGGGCAATGAGCAGTTCTTC.

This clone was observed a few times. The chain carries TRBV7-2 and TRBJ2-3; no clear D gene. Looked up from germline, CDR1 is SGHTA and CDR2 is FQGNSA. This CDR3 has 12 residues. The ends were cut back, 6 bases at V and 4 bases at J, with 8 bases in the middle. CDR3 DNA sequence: TGTGCCAGCAGTAACTACGCAGATACGCAGTATTTT. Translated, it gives CASSNYADTQYF.

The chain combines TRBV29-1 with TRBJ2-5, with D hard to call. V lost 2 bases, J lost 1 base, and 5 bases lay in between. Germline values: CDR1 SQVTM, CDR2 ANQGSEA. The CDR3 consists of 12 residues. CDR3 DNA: TGCAGCGTTGAACCTTCCCAAGAGACCCAGTACTTC. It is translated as CSVEPSQETQYF.

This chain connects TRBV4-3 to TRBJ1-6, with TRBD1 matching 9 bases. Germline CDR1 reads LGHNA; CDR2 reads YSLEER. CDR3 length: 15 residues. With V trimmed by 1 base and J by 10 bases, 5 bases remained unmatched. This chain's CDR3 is CASSQATGGYSPLHF. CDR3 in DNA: TGCGCCAGCAGCCAAGCAACAGGGGGCTACTCACCCCTCCACTTT.

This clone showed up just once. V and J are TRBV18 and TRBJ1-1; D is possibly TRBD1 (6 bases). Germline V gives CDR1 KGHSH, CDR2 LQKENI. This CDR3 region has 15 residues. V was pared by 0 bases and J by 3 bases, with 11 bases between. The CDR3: CASSPPLSGDTEAFF. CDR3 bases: TGTGCCAGCTCACCACCGCTCTCAGGGGACACTGAAGCTTTCTTT. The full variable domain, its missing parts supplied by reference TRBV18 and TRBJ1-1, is NAGVMQNPRHLVRRRGQEARLRCSPMKGHSHVYWYRQLPEEGLKFMVYLQKENIIDESGMPKERFSAEFPKEGPSILRIQQVVRGDSAAYFCASSPPLSGDTEAFFGQGTRLTVV.

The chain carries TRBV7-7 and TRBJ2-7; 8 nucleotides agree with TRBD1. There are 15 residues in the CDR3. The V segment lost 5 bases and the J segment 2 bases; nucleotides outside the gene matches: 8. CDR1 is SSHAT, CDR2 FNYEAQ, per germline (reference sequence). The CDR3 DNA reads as TGTGCCAGCAGCCCCGGACAGGGTTCAACCTACGAGCAGTACTTC. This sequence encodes CASSPGQGSTYEQYF.

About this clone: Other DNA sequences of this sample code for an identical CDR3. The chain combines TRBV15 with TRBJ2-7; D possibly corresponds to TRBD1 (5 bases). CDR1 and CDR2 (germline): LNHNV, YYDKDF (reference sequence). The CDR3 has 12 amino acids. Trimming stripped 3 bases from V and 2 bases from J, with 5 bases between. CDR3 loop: CATSRDTYEQYF. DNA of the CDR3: TGTGCCACCAGCAGGGACACCTACGAGCAGTACTTC.